This note documents a single TCR beta chain sequence. Its antigen is as yet unknown. cDNA reverse transcribed from extracted RNA served as the sequencing template. The data were produced by immunoSEQ multiplex PCR, yet TCRdb's version contains in-frame clones alone and is incomplete. The sample contains about 200,000 clones, about two fifths of which appear only once. The data stem from a study of CD8+ T cells in alopecia areata. Findings of the study overall: Clonality in lesional scalp, especially alopecia totalis/universalis, exceeded that of normal scalp.

Treatment: oral pan-JAK inhibitor, 5-10 mg twice daily. The receptor was isolated from a human donor with alopecia areata. Material: CD4+ T cells sorted from blood, obtained between weeks 30 and 35, from a patient treated with tofacitinib.

The CDR3 DNA is TGTGCCAGCAGGGCCACAGCGAACTATGGCTACACCTTC. Amino acids: CASRATANYGYTF. V gene TRBV5-6 combines with J gene TRBJ1-2; D is ambiguous. This CDR3 has 13 residues. V lost 5 bases to trimming and J lost 2 bases, with 10 bases between them. Germline CDR1 is SGHDT and CDR2 is YYEEEE.